The clone carrying this TCR beta chain was seen a few times. This specimen comes from a study of identical twins. A universal primer site was added by template switching, and unique molecular identifiers were carried by the cDNA. TCRdb reanalysed the 5' RACE reads using MiXCR and keeps one entry per CDR3 protein. The data show a few hundred thousand distinct CDR3 sequences, 5.5% to 7.5% seen once. The CDR3 consists of 10 residues. Trimming pared 8 bases from V and 10 bases from J, leaving 12 bases between. Germline values: CDR1 DFQATT, CDR2 SNEGSKA (reference sequence). The same sample was also used in a study of T cells expressing NK-cell markers. This second study says: Cells sorted as CD3+CD56+NKG2C+, CD3+CD56+NKG2C- and CD3+CD56-NKG2C+ T cells supplied the TCR beta repertoires. Evidence did not settle whether expanded NKG2C+ T cell clones targeted HCMV.

The TCR was taken from a woman between 18 and 29 years old in good health. J is TRBJ2-4 and V is TRBV20-1, with D uncertain. Sequenced sample: CD8+ T cells sorted from blood. The CDR3, as DNA: TGCAGTACCGGACCGTTGATTCAGTACTTC. Translation: CSTGPLIQYF.